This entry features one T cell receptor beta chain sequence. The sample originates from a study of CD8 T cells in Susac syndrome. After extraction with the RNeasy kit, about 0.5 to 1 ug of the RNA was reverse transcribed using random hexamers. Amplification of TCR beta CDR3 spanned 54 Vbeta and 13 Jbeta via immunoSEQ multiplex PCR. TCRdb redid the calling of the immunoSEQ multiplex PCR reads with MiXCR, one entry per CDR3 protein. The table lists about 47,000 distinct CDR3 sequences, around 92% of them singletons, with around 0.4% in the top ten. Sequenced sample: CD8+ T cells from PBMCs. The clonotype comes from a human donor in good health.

CDR3 nucleotides: TGTGCCAGCAGTTACGGGCAGAATGAGCAGTTCTTC. Amino acid sequence: CASSYGQNEQFF. V and J are TRBV6-2 or TRBV6-3 and TRBJ2-1; no reliable D call. Germline values: CDR1 MNHEY, CDR2 SVGEGT. Trimming cost V 2 bases and J 7 bases, with 6 bases left between them. This CDR3 is built from 12 residues.